These 14 T cell receptor beta chains share one sample of origin, sequenced in a study of T cells in women clearing cervical HPV infection. The repertoire was sequenced with immunoSEQ multiplex PCR; TCRdb's copy has only in-frame clones and lacks some. The sample's table shows 25,000 to 35,000 clones. The sequencing input was blood buffy coat. The receptors shown here come from a woman between 18 and 70 years old with a cervical HPV16 infection that either progressed to CIN3+ or cleared (not recorded which).

Worth noting for this clone: Read data end 3 residues before the CDR3 end; the end is taken from the germline J gene. This chain connects TRBV7-3 to TRBJ1-1, with TRBD1 identical over 10 bases. This CDR3 has 15 amino acids. Germline-derived CDR1 and CDR2 are SGHTA and FQGTGA. The V gene end was trimmed by 5 bases and the J gene end by 5 bases; junction bases not matched to a gene: 8. This CDR3 reads CASSPGTGEGTEAFF. The part of the CDR3 DNA that was read is TGTGCCAGCAGCCCGGGGACAGGGGAGGGGACTGAA.

Regarding this clone: The observed sequence ends 3 residues before the CDR3 terminus, with the missing tail filled in from the germline J gene. This chain connects TRBV15 to TRBJ1-2; a weak D match, TRBD1 (5 bases). Germline assignment: CDR1 LNHNV and CDR2 YYDKDF (reference sequence). V shed 8 bases and J shed 7 bases, with 11 bases lying between them. The CDR3 contains 11 residues. CDR3 bases read: TGTGCCACCTCTTCGACAGCTGGC. Its translation: CATSSTAG. The complete CDR3 protein is CATSSTAGYTF.

Turning to this clone: The DNA ends 3 residues before the CDR3 does, and the rest of the CDR3 is filled in from the germline J gene. This chain links TRBV7-8 with TRBJ2-1, with 13 bases identical to TRBD2. Germline-derived CDR1 and CDR2 are SGHVS and FQNEAQ. The CDR3 has 16 residues. V shed 5 bases and J 6 bases; nucleotides not matched to a gene: 7. The CDR3 spells CASSPRTSGGVNEQFF. The CDR3 bases that were read are TGTGCCAGCAGCCCACGTACTAGCGGGGGGGTCAATGAG.

As regards this clone: With the read ending 3 residues before the CDR3 end, the germline J gene is used to fill in that end. This chain connects TRBV18 to TRBJ1-2, with a possible D match to TRBD1 (5 bases). The germline V gene has CDR1 KGHSH and CDR2 LQKENI. Trimming took 0 bases from V and 1 from J, leaving 15 bases between them. This CDR3 contains 17 residues. CDR3 amino acids: CASSPPVSGGDNYGYTF. The part of the CDR3 DNA that was read is TGTGCCAGCTCACCACCGGTGTCTGGGGGGGATAACTATGGC.

In regard to this clone: The read ends 3 residues before the CDR3 terminus; that terminus is restored from the germline J gene. The rearrangement joins TRBV19 to TRBJ1-2; tentatively, D is TRBD1 (5 bases). V lost 9 bases to trimming and J lost 6 bases, with 14 bases between them. Germline V gives CDR1 LNHDA, CDR2 SQIVND (reference sequence). The CDR3 covers 12 residues. CDR3 DNA, as far as it was read: TGTGCCAGCACCGGACCAGGGAATGGC. This encodes CASTGPGNG. The entire CDR3 protein reads CASTGPGNGYTF.

Concerning this clone itself: The read terminates 3 residues ahead of where the CDR3 ends, so the germline J gene completes it. V is TRBV7-6 and J is TRBJ1-2; weak D call: TRBD1 (6 bases). CDR3 length: 14 amino acids. Germline V gene lookup returns CDR1 SGHVS and CDR2 FNYEAQ. The CDR3 spells CASSLGRGPYDYTF. The sequenced part of the CDR3 DNA is TGTGCCAGCAGCTTGGGCAGGGGCCCCTACGAC.

Details on this clone: The read ends 3 residues early relative to the CDR3; the germline J gene fills the gap. This specimen includes other DNA sequences encoding the same CDR3. The chain has TRBV11-2 and TRBJ2-5, with D perhaps matching TRBD2 (5 bases). This CDR3 contains 14 residues. V shed 5 bases and J shed 7 bases, with 17 bases lying between them. CDR1 and CDR2 (germline): SGHAT, FQNNGV. CDR3 region: CASSLTRNAATQYF. The sequenced CDR3 bases are TGTGCCAGCAGCCTAACTAGGAATGCTGCGACC.

Points on this clone: The CDR3 goes on 3 residues after the read ends, and that part is filled in from the germline J gene. The chain employs TRBV30 and TRBJ2-1, with 7 bases identical to TRBD2. V gave up 4 bases and J gave up 2 bases; unmatched junction bases: 8. The CDR3 runs 15 residues. Germline V gene data show CDR1 as GTSNPN and CDR2 as SVGIG (reference sequence). The CDR3 spells CAWTLAGGAYNEQFF. CDR3 DNA (partial): TGTGCCTGGACGTTAGCGGGCGGAGCCTACAATGAG.

As regards this clone: The sequenced fragment ends 3 residues before the CDR3 boundary, so the rest is inferred from the germline J gene. The chain uses TRBV11-2 and TRBJ2-7; TRBD2 agrees at 10 bases. The V gene end was trimmed by 2 bases and the J gene end by 5 bases; junction bases not matched to a gene: 3. Germline V lookup: CDR1 SGHAT, CDR2 FQNNGV. The CDR3 runs to 14 residues. The CDR3 protein is CASSLLAGVDEQYF. The DNA read from the CDR3 is TGTGCCAGCAGCTTACTAGCGGGAGTCGACGAG.

Remarks on this clone: The read gets to within 3 residues of the CDR3 end, and the germline J gene fills in the rest. V gene TRBV7-9 combines with J gene TRBJ2-5, with D maybe TRBD1 (6 bases). The V end was cut by 5 bases, the J end by 5 bases, with 12 bases between. The CDR3 extends over 13 amino acids. CDR1 and CDR2 from the germline V gene are SEHNR and FQNEAQ (reference sequence). The covered CDR3 bases are TGTGCCAGCAGCATCACTAGGGGGGAGACC. It encodes CASSITRGET. The entire CDR3 protein reads CASSITRGETQYF.

With respect to this clone: The CDR3 end is not reached by the read, which stops 3 residues before it; the germline J gene fills it in. The rearrangement joins TRBV30 to TRBJ1-5, with TRBD1 as a possible D gene (6 bases). The CDR3 is 15 residues long. V lost 1 base to trimming and J lost 2 bases, with 12 bases between them. Germline loops: CDR1 GTSNPN, CDR2 SVGIG (reference sequence). The CDR3 bases that were read are TGTGCCTGGAGTGATCAGGGGAGAGGCAATCAGCCC. It yields the protein CAWSDQGRGNQP. In full, the CDR3 reads CAWSDQGRGNQPQHF.

Remarks on this clone: The CDR3 end falls 3 residues outside the read, so it is completed with the germline J gene. The V and J genes are TRBV7-2 and TRBJ1-2, with D possibly TRBD1 on 5 matching bases. CDR1 is SGHTA, CDR2 FQGNSA, per germline. The CDR3 extends over 15 amino acids. CDR3 DNA, as far as it was read: TGTGCCAGCAGCTTAATACTAGCGGGGCGAGATACC. Translation: CASSLILAGRDT. In full, the CDR3 is CASSLILAGRDTYTF. The full variable domain, with the rest looked up from reference TRBV7-2 and TRBJ1-2, is GAGVSQSPSNKVTEKGKDVELRCDPISGHTALYWYRQSLGQGLEFLIYFQGNSAPDKSGLPSDRFSAERTGGSVSTLTIQRTQQEDSAVYLCASSLILAGRDTYTFGSGTRLTVV.

Comment on this clone: The read stops 3 residues short of the end of the CDR3; the missing end is completed from the germline J gene. The chain links TRBV30 to TRBJ2-3, with 7 bases identical to TRBD2. This CDR3 contains 13 residues. V shed 3 bases and J 4 bases; nucleotides not matched to a gene: 4. Germline assignment: CDR1 GTSNPN and CDR2 SVGIG (reference sequence). CDR3 sequence reads: CAWSGTTPDTQYF. The sequenced CDR3 bases are TGTGCCTGGAGCGGGACTACCCCAGATACG.

As concerns this clone: The read gets to within 3 residues of the CDR3 end, and the germline J gene fills in the rest. This chain uses TRBV7-6 with TRBJ2-3, with a possible D match to TRBD2 (6 bases). The CDR3 loop spans 15 amino acids. Germline assignment: CDR1 SGHVS and CDR2 FNYEAQ. V was shortened by 2 bases and J by 1 base, with 10 bases between the two germline ends. Incomplete CDR3 DNA: TGTGCCAGCAGCTTATCTTCTAGCGGCACAGATACG. As protein: CASSLSSSGTDT. The entire CDR3 protein reads CASSLSSSGTDTQYF. The full variable domain, in which reference TRBV7-6 and TRBJ2-3 provide the parts outside the CDR3, is GAGVSQSPRYKVTKRGQDVALRCDPISGHVSLYWYRQALGQGPEFLTYFNYEAQQDKSGLPNDRFSAERPEGSISTLTIQRTEQRDSAMYRCASSLSSSGTDTQYFGPGTRLTVL.